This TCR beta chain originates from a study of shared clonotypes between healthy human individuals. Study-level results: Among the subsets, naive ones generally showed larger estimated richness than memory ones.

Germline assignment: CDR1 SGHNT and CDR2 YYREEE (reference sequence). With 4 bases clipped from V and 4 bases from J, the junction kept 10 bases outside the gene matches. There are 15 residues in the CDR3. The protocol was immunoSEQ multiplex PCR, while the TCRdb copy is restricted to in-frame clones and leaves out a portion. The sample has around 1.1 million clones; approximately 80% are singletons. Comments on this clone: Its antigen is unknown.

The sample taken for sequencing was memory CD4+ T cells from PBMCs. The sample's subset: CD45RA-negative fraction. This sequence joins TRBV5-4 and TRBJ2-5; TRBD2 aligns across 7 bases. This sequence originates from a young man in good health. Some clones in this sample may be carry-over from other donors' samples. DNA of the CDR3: TGTGCCAGCAGCCCCCCAGGCGGGGAGGGAGAGACCCAGTACTTC. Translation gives CASSPPGGEGETQYF.